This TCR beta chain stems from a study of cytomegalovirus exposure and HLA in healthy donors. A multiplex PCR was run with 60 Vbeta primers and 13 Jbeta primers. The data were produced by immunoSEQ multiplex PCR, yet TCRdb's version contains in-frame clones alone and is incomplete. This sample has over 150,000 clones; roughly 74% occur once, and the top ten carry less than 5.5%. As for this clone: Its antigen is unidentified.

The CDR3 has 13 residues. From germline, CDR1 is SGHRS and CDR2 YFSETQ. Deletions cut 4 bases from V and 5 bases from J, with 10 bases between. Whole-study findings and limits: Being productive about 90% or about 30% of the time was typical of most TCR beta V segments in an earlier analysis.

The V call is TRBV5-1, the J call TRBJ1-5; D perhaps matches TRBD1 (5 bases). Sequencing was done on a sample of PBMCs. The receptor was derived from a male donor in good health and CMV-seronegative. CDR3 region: CASSLIGDQPQHF. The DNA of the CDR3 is TGCGCCAGCAGCCTGATAGGGGATCAGCCCCAGCATTTT.